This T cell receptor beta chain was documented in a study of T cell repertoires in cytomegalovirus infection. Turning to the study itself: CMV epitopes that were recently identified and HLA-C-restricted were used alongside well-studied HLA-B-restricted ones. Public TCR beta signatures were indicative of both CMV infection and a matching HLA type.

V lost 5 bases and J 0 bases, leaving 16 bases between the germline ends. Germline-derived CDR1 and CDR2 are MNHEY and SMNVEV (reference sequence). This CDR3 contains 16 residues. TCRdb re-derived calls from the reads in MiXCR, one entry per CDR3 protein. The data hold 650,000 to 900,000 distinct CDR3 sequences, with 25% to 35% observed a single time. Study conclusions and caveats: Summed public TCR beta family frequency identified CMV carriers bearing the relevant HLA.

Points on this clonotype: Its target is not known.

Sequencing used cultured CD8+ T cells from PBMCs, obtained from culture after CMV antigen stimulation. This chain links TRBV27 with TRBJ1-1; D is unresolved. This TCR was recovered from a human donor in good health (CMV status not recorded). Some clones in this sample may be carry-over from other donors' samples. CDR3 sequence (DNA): TGTGCCAGCAGTCCAACAAATGGACTCCTGAACACTGAAGCTTTCTTT. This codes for CASSPTNGLLNTEAFF.